These 16 T cell receptor beta chains came from one sample sequenced in a study of shared clonotypes between healthy human individuals. Here immunoSEQ multiplex PCR was the method, and the copy in TCRdb shows in-frame clones only, minus some. Among some 1 million clones, about 75% were seen once, and the ten largest hold 1.4%. Sequencing was performed on memory CD4+ T cells sorted from blood. Specified subset: CD45RA-negative fraction. Source of these receptors: a man aged 18 to 30 in good health.

A few counts support this clone. The gene calls are TRBV5-6 and TRBJ2-2, with unresolved D. CDR1 and CDR2 from the germline V gene are SGHDT and YYEEEE. Trimming removed 2 bases from V and 5 bases from J, with 4 bases in between. The CDR3 length is 12 residues. The CDR3 nucleotides are TGTGCCAGCAGCTTCACAACCGGGGAGCTGTTTTTT. Its protein is CASSFTTGELFF.

The V and J genes are TRBV18 and TRBJ2-5, with D maybe TRBD1 (5 bases). The CDR3 covers 14 residues. The V and J ends lost 2 bases and 2 bases respectively, with 9 bases between them. CDR1 KGHSH and CDR2 LQKENI come from the germline V gene. The CDR3 region is CASSPGATQETQYF. CDR3 in DNA: TGTGCCAGCTCACCAGGGGCTACTCAAGAGACCCAGTACTTC. The full variable domain, rest sourced from reference TRBV18 and TRBJ2-5, is NAGVMQNPRHLVRRRGQEARLRCSPMKGHSHVYWYRQLPEEGLKFMVYLQKENIIDESGMPKERFSAEFPKEGPSILRIQQVVRGDSAAYFCASSPGATQETQYFGPGTRLLVL.

To note about this clone: The junction departs from the called germline gene at one end, perhaps through a read error. The chain links TRBV4-1 to TRBJ2-5; D gene uncertain. The germline V gene encodes CDR1 MGHRA and CDR2 YSYEKL. This CDR3 is 15 amino acids long. The CDR3 DNA is TGCGCCAGCAGCCAAGATCGGAACCGCCAAGAGGCCCAGTACTTC. This translates into CASSQDRNRQEAQYF.

The rearrangement joins TRBV19 to TRBJ2-4, with D tentatively TRBD1 (5 bases). CDR3 length equals 15 residues. V was trimmed by 1 base and J by 3 bases, leaving 10 bases between them. The germline V gene encodes CDR1 LNHDA and CDR2 SQIVND (reference sequence). CDR3 residues: CASSIAEGVKNIQYF. DNA of the CDR3: TGTGCCAGTAGTATAGCGGAAGGGGTCAAAAACATTCAGTACTTC.

This rearrangement joins TRBV6-5 to TRBJ2-1; 7 bases are shared with TRBD2. CDR3 length equals 13 residues. The germline CDR1 and CDR2 sequences are MNHEY and SVGAGI. The V and J ends lost 6 bases and 12 bases, in that order; junction bases with no gene match: 11. CDR3 amino acids: CASRPTGWGGQFF. Written as DNA, the CDR3 is TGTGCCAGCAGACCCACCGGGTGGGGGGGGCAGTTCTTC.

The rearrangement uses TRBV6-6 and TRBJ2-4; 16 bases map to TRBD2. The CDR3 spans 16 residues. Per the germline V gene, CDR1 is MNHNY and CDR2 is SVGAGI (reference sequence). The V and J ends lost 7 bases and 5 bases, in that order; junction bases with no gene match: 5. CDR3 sequence reads: CASTPGLAGGQNIQYF. The CDR3 DNA reads as TGTGCCAGCACCCCGGGACTAGCGGGAGGGCAAAACATTCAGTACTTC.

V usage is TRBV10-3 and J usage is TRBJ2-2; unclear D gene. This CDR3 is 14 amino acids long. V lost 2 bases, J lost 6 bases, and 10 bases lay in between. Germline V CDR1 and CDR2: ENHRY, SYGVKD. CDR3: CAISELLESGELFF. The CDR3 nucleotides are TGTGCCATCAGTGAGCTTCTAGAATCCGGGGAGCTGTTTTTT.

As concerns this clone: This same CDR3 is encoded by further DNA sequences in the sample. The chain carries TRBV7-6 and TRBJ2-7; weak D call: TRBD2 (6 bases). Germline V lookup: CDR1 SGHVS, CDR2 FNYEAQ. The CDR3 spans 14 residues. With 3 bases removed from V and 1 base from J, the gap between germline ends came to 10 bases. This CDR3 is CASSFGTGSYEQYF. In nucleotides, the CDR3 is TGTGCCAGCAGCTTTGGGACTGGATCCTACGAGCAGTACTTC.

The chain combines TRBV15 with TRBJ2-2; D is possibly TRBD2 (6 bases). V was clipped by 8 bases and J by 6 bases, with 16 bases between them. There are 14 residues in the CDR3. Germline-derived CDR1 and CDR2 are LNHNV and YYDKDF (reference sequence). As DNA, the CDR3 is TGTGCCACCCGGAGGGCGCCCCTAGCCGGGGAGCTGTTTTTT. This translates into CATRRAPLAGELFF.

Concerning this clone itself: The sample contains more than one DNA sequence encoding this CDR3. The chain employs TRBV20-1 and TRBJ2-1; 7 bases are shared with TRBD1. V was pared by 5 bases and J by 10 bases, with 2 bases of the junction left unmatched. This CDR3 has 10 amino acids. CDR1 is DFQATT, CDR2 SNEGSKA, per germline (reference sequence). Written as DNA, the CDR3 is TGCAGTGCTCCCAGGGGGGAGCAGTTCTTC. The encoded protein is CSAPRGEQFF.

The chain combines TRBV5-4 with TRBJ2-7; 8 positions agree with TRBD1. Losses at the gene ends were 9 bases for V and 5 bases for J; bases not matched to a gene: 10. The germline V gene has CDR1 SGHNT and CDR2 YYREEE (reference sequence). CDR3 size: 13 residues. The CDR3 here is CATDGQGPHEQYF. CDR3 in DNA: TGTGCCACAGATGGACAGGGCCCCCACGAGCAGTACTTC.

The chain combines TRBV6-5 with TRBJ2-7; D not resolved. This CDR3 contains 14 residues. Germline-derived CDR1 and CDR2 are MNHEY and SVGAGI. The V end lost 0 bases, the J end lost 6 bases, and 12 bases lay between the germline ends. The CDR3 here is CASSYSIEKSEQYF. CDR3 bases: TGTGCCAGCAGTTACTCGATAGAGAAGAGCGAGCAGTACTTC.

This clone was counted a single time. The chain recombines TRBV18 with TRBJ2-5; D ambiguous. Per germline, CDR1 KGHSH and CDR2 LQKENI. V was clipped by 4 bases and J by 0 bases, with 6 bases between them. The CDR3 totals 13 residues. The CDR3 sequence: CASSQNHQETQYF. DNA for the CDR3: TGTGCCAGCTCACAAAACCACCAAGAGACCCAGTACTTC.

The chain joins TRBV19 to TRBJ1-1, with 9 nucleotides matching TRBD1. CDR3 length equals 15 residues. J gave up 1 base and V 3 bases, and 3 bases lay outside the gene matches. In germline, CDR1 is LNHDA, CDR2 SQIVND (reference sequence). CDR3 sequence reads: CASSITGGKNTEAFF. CDR3 nucleotides: TGTGCCAGTAGTATTACAGGGGGCAAGAACACTGAAGCTTTCTTT.

V usage is TRBV10-1 and J usage is TRBJ2-1, with D tentatively TRBD1 or TRBD2 (5 bases each). The germline gives CDR1 WNHNN, CDR2 SYGVQD (reference sequence). Trimming pared 6 bases from V and 5 bases from J, leaving 20 bases between. The CDR3 is 16 residues long. CDR3 region: CASSAGWGTDNNEQFF. The CDR3 DNA sequence: TGCGCCAGCAGCGCCGGGTGGGGGACGGATAACAATGAGCAGTTCTTC.

The chain has TRBV5-4 and TRBJ2-7; the match to TRBD2 covers 10 bases. The V gene's germline CDR1 is SGHNT and CDR2 YYREEE (reference sequence). The CDR3 loop spans 16 amino acids. The junction had 10 bases not matched to a gene; V was cut back by 3 bases and J by 4 bases. DNA of the CDR3: TGTGCCAGCAGCTACCTGGGAGCGGGAGGGTTTTACGAGCAGTACTTC. Its translation is CASSYLGAGGFYEQYF.